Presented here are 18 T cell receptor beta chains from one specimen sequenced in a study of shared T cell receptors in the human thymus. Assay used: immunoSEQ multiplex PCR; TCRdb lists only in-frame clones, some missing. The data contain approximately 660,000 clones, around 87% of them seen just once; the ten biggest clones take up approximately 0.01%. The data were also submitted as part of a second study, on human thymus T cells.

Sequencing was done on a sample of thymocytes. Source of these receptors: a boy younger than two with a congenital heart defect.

Here the CDR3 reads CASSSSRGPSYSGNTIYF. The CDR3 bases are TGCGCCAGCAGCTCAAGTCGTGGGCCGTCTTACTCTGGAAACACCATATATTTT. V and J are TRBV4-3 and TRBJ1-3; no definite D call. CDR1 LGHNA and CDR2 YSLEER come from the germline V gene. This CDR3 comprises 18 residues. Trimming took off 5 bases at V and 0 bases at J, with 20 bases between the two ends.

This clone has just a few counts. CDR3 amino acids: CASSQEPLAGGDEQYF. The CDR3 region has the DNA TGTGCCAGCAGCCAAGAGCCCTTAGCGGGAGGCGACGAGCAGTACTTC. This sequence joins TRBV14 and TRBJ2-7; 10 bases agree with TRBD2. V lost 0 bases to trimming and J lost 5 bases; unmatched junction nucleotides: 7. The CDR3 spans 16 residues. Germline CDR1 reads SGHDN; CDR2 reads FVKESK.

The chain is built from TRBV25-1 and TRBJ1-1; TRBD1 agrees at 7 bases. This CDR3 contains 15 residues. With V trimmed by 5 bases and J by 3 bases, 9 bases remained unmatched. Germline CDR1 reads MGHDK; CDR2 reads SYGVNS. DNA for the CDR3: TGTGCCAGCAGTCCCGAGGGGGCGCGGGACACTGAAGCTTTCTTT. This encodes CASSPEGARDTEAFF. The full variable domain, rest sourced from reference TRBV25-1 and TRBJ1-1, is EADIYQTPRYLVIGTGKKITLECSQTMGHDKMYWYQQDPGMELHLIHYSYGVNSTEKGDLSSESTVSRIRTEHFPLTLESARPSHTSQYLCASSPEGARDTEAFFGQGTRLTVV.

CDR3 in amino acids: CASSESPRPGTEAFF. CDR3 nucleotide sequence: TGTGCCAGCAGTGAATCCCCTCGCCCAGGCACTGAAGCTTTCTTT. The chain combines TRBV25-1 with TRBJ1-1; D gene uncertain. Trimming took off 1 base at V and 4 bases at J, with 13 bases between the two ends. Germline V CDR1 and CDR2: MGHDK, SYGVNS. The CDR3 totals 15 residues.

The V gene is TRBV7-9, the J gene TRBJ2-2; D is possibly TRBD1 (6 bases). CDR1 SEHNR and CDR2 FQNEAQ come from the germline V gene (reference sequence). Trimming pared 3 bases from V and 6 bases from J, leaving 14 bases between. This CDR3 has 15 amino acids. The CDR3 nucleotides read TGTGCCAGCAGCTTCTCAGGGGCAGGACCCGGGGAGCTGTTTTTT. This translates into CASSFSGAGPGELFF.

The CDR3 sequence is CAWRGGPAGSYNEQFF. The CDR3 DNA reads as TGTGCCTGGAGGGGGGGTCCGGCGGGGTCCTACAATGAGCAGTTCTTC. V gene TRBV30 combines with J gene TRBJ2-1; maybe TRBD2 (6 bases). The CDR3 is 16 residues long. The germline V gene encodes CDR1 GTSNPN and CDR2 SVGIG (reference sequence). Trimming shortened V by 3 bases and J by 1 base, and 16 bases separated the two germline ends.

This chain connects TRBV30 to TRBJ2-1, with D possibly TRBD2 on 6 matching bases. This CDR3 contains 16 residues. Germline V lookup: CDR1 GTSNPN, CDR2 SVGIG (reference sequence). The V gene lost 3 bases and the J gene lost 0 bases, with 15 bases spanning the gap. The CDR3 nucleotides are TGTGCCTGGAGGGGAGCGGGCAGGAGCTCCTACAATGAGCAGTTCTTC. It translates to CAWRGAGRSSYNEQFF.

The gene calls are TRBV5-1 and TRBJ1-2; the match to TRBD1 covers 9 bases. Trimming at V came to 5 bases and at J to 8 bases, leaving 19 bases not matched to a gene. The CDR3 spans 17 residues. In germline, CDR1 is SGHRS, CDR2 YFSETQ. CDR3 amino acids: CASSTETGGQALTGYTF. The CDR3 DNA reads TGCGCCAGCAGTACCGAGACAGGGGGTCAGGCCCTCACGGGCTACACCTTC.

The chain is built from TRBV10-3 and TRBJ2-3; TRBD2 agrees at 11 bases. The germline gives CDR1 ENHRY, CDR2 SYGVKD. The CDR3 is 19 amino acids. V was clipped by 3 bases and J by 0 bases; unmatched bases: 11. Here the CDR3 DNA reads TGTGCCATCAGTGATGTGTTAGCGGGAGGGCCCCTCAGCACAGATACGCAGTATTTT. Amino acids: CAISDVLAGGPLSTDTQYF.

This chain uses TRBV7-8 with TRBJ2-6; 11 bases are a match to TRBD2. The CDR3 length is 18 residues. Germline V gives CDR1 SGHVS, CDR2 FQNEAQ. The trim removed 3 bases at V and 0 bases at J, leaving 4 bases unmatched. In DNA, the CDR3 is TGTGCCAGCAGCTTGCAGACTAGCGGGACCTCTGGGGCCAACGTCCTGACTTTC. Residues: CASSLQTSGTSGANVLTF.

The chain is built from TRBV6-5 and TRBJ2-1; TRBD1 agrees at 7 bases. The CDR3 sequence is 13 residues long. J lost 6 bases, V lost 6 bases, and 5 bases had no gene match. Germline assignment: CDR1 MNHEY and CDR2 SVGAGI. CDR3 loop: CASRTDRANEQFF. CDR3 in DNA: TGTGCCAGCAGGACAGACAGGGCCAATGAGCAGTTCTTC.

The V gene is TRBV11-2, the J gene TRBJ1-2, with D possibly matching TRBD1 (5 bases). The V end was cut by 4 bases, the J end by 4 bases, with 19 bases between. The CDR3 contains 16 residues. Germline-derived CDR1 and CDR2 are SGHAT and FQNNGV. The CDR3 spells CASSSRGEAGPYGYTF. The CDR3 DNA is TGTGCCAGCAGCTCTAGAGGGGAGGCGGGGCCCTATGGCTACACCTTC.

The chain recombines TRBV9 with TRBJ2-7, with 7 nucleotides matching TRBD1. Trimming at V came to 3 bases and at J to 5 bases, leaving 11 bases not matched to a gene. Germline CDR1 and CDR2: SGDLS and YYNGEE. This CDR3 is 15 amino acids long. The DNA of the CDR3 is TGTGCCAGCAGCGGACAGGGAGCAGGTGGCAACGAGCAGTACTTC. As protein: CASSGQGAGGNEQYF. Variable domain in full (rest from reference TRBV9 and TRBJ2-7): DSGVTQTPKHLITATGQRVTLRCSPRSGDLSVYWYQQSLDQGLQFLIQYYNGEERAKGNILERFSAQQFPDLHSELNLSSLELGDSALYFCASSGQGAGGNEQYFGPGTRLTVT.

The CDR3 bases are TGCGCCAGCAGCTCAGCCCGAGGGACTAGGAAAGAGCAGTACTTC. Translated: CASSSARGTRKEQYF. J is TRBJ2-7 and V is TRBV4-1, with 8 positions matching TRBD2. This CDR3 has 15 amino acids. Germline V gives CDR1 MGHRA, CDR2 YSYEKL. V lost 5 bases to trimming and J lost 7 bases; unmatched junction nucleotides: 13.

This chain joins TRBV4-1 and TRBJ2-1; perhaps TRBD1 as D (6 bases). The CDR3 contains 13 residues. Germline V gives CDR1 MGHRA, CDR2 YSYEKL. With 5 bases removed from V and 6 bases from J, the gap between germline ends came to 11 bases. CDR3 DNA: TGCGCCAGCAGCAACCGGGACACCAATGAGCAGTTCTTC. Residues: CASSNRDTNEQFF.

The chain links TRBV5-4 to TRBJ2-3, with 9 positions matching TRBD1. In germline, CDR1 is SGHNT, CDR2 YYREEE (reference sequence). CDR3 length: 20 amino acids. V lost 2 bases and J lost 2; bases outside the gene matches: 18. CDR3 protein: CASSLQGAKAYTTFTDTQYF. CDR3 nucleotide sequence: TGTGCCAGCAGCTTACAGGGGGCGAAAGCCTATACAACTTTCACAGATACGCAGTATTTT. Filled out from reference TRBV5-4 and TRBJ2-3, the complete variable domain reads ETGVTQSPTHLIKTRGQQVTLRCSSQSGHNTVSWYQQALGQGPQFIFQYYREEENGRGNFPPRFSGLQFPNYSSELNVNALELDDSALYLCASSLQGAKAYTTFTDTQYFGPGTRLTVL.

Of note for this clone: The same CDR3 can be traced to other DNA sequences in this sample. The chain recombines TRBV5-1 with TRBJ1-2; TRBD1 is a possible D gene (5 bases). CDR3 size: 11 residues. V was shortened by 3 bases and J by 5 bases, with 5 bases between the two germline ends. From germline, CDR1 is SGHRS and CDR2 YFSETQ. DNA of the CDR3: TGCGCCAGCAGCTCAGGGTATGGCTACACCTTC. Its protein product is CASSSGYGYTF.

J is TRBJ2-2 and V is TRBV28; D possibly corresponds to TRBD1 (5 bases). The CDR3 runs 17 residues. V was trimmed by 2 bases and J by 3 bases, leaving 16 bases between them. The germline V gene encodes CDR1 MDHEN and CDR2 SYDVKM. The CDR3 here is CASSLSLEGAHTGELFF. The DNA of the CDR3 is TGTGCCAGCAGTTTAAGTCTAGAAGGGGCTCACACCGGGGAGCTGTTTTTT.